These 4 T cell receptor beta chains came from one sample sequenced in a study of vaccination effects on CD4 cells after COVID-19. Sequenced by immunoSEQ multiplex PCR; TCRdb stores in-frame clones only, minus some. Altogether approximately 25,000 clones are present, under 75% being singletons, with the ten largest covering roughly a tenth. Antigens for these TCRs are unknown. Sequencing in the ViraFEST assay came after antigen-specific CD4+ T cells had been expanded with viral peptide pools, which were used to stimulate PBMC. Following an approximately ten-day culture, CD4+ T cells were purified. Absence of prior SARS-CoV-2 infection characterized the vaccine recipients, who showed negative nucleocapsid antibodies. The sequences come from CD4+ T cells from PBMCs cultured with SARS-CoV-2 spike peptides, collected before COVID-19 vaccination. Receptor source: a human donor who received a COVID-19 vaccine.

The genes are TRBV3-1 (or the pseudogene TRBV3-2) and TRBJ1-6, with TRBD1 as a possible D gene (5 bases). Germline CDR1 LGHDT, CDR2 YNNKEL (reference sequence). Trimming removed 1 base from V and 7 bases from J, with 11 bases in between. The CDR3 contains 15 residues. The CDR3 reads CASSQAGRGNSPLHF. CDR3 coding DNA: TGTGCCAGCAGCCAAGCGGGACGGGGAAATTCACCCCTCCACTTT.

This clone was picked up a small number of times. The chain links TRBV4-2 to TRBJ1-6; the D is unclear. V lost 0 bases and J lost 6, with 9 bases in between. The CDR3 length is 15 residues. Germline values: CDR1 LGHNA, CDR2 YNFKEQ. CDR3 residues: CASSQEASTNSPLHF. DNA for the CDR3: TGTGCCAGCAGCCAAGAAGCCTCTACTAATTCACCCCTCCACTTT.

This chain connects TRBV5-1 to TRBJ1-3, with 9 bases identical to TRBD1. CDR1 and CDR2 (germline): SGHRS, YFSETQ. The CDR3 extends over 15 amino acids. Losses at the gene ends were 5 bases for V and 3 bases for J; bases not matched to a gene: 6. The CDR3 sequence is CASSSGQGYGNTIYF. CDR3 coding DNA: TGCGCCAGCAGTTCGGGACAGGGTTATGGAAACACCATATATTTT.

This chain connects TRBV18 to TRBJ2-2; D is uncertain. Trimming took 0 bases from V and 5 from J, leaving 13 bases between them. The CDR3 totals 16 residues. The germline V gene encodes CDR1 KGHSH and CDR2 LQKENI. CDR3 nucleotide sequence: TGTGCCAGCTCACCACCCTGGGCAGGCGGTACCGGGGAGCTGTTTTTT. This gives the protein CASSPPWAGGTGELFF. The variable domain in full, completed from reference TRBV18 and TRBJ2-2, reads NAGVMQNPRHLVRRRGQEARLRCSPMKGHSHVYWYRQLPEEGLKFMVYLQKENIIDESGMPKERFSAEFPKEGPSILRIQQVVRGDSAAYFCASSPPWAGGTGELFFGEGSRLTVL.